Listed here are 7 T cell receptor beta chains from one sample, sequenced in a study of cytomegalovirus exposure and HLA in healthy donors. The PCR ran on 60 Vbeta and 13 Jbeta primers. Repertoires were generated with immunoSEQ multiplex PCR, while TCRdb's copy carries only in-frame clones and drops some. The sample includes tens of thousands of clones, under 85% of them seen just once. The sequencing sample was made of PBMCs. All receptors derive from a man aged 30-40 years in good health and CMV-seronegative.

The chain recombines TRBV28 with TRBJ1-2; D perhaps matches TRBD1 (5 bases). CDR3 length: 13 residues. The V and J ends lost 8 bases and 1 base respectively, with 11 bases between them. Germline V lookup: CDR1 MDHEN, CDR2 SYDVKM. For the CDR3, the DNA is TGTGCCAGCGAACAAGGGGATAACTATGGCTACACCTTC. This sequence encodes CASEQGDNYGYTF.

The chain recombines TRBV6-1 with TRBJ1-2; D is undetermined. There are 17 residues in the CDR3. Germline CDR1 is MNHNS and CDR2 is SASEGT. Trimming stripped 2 bases from V and 4 bases from J, with 20 bases between. The CDR3 bases are TGTGCCAGCAGTGAATGGACTGGGTCCAGCGACCTCTATGGCTACACCTTC. This translates into CASSEWTGSSDLYGYTF.

V and J are TRBV7-9 and TRBJ1-5, with TRBD1 identical over 8 bases. The length of the CDR3 is 13 residues. Per the germline V gene, CDR1 is SEHNR and CDR2 is FQNEAQ (reference sequence). With 1 base clipped from V and 16 bases from J, the junction kept 9 bases outside the gene matches. The CDR3 spells CASSLVPSDRVHF. CDR3 in DNA: TGTGCCAGCAGCTTAGTTCCATCGGACAGGGTACATTTT. The variable domain in full, with the rest retrieved from reference TRBV7-9 and TRBJ1-5, is DTGVSQNPRHKITKRGQNVTFRCDPISEHNRLYWYRQTLGQGPEFLTYFQNEAQLEKSRLLSDRFSAERPKGSFSTLEIQRTEQGDSAMYLCASSLVPSDRVHFGDGTRLSIL.

With respect to this clone: The sample holds other DNA sequences that translate to the same CDR3. The V gene is TRBV2, the J gene TRBJ1-4; 7 bases align to TRBD1. Trimming at V came to 5 bases and at J to 3 bases, leaving 6 bases not matched to a gene. Germline CDR1 SNHLY, CDR2 FYNNEI. The CDR3 spans 15 residues. The CDR3 loop reads CASSTGQAPNEKLFF. The CDR3 region has the DNA TGTGCCAGCAGTACCGGACAGGCACCTAATGAAAAACTGTTTTTT.

This clone occurred a few times. The chain recombines TRBV19 with TRBJ1-2; D unclear. Trimming removed 3 bases from V and 2 bases from J, with 13 bases in between. The CDR3 is 15 residues long. Germline V gene data show CDR1 as LNHDA and CDR2 as SQIVND (reference sequence). CDR3 in amino acids: CASSIKLSLNYGYTF. The CDR3 nucleotides read TGTGCCAGTAGTATTAAACTGTCACTAAACTATGGCTACACCTTC.

V is TRBV19 and J is TRBJ2-2; 7 bases agree with TRBD1. The CDR3 is made up of 16 amino acids. Germline CDR1 reads LNHDA; CDR2 reads SQIVND (reference sequence). V shed 6 bases, J shed 3 bases, and the junction held 10 bases outside the gene matches. The CDR3: CASRPNRGGDTGELFF. The CDR3 coding sequence is TGTGCCAGTAGACCAAACAGGGGTGGGGACACCGGGGAGCTGTTTTTT.

The chain combines TRBV25-1 with TRBJ2-5; D is ambiguous. The CDR3 consists of 11 residues. V lost 5 bases and J lost 3, with 4 bases in between. CDR1 is MGHDK and CDR2 is SYGVNS in the germline V gene. The chain's CDR3 is CASSPKETQYF. The CDR3, as DNA: TGTGCCAGCAGTCCAAAAGAGACCCAGTACTTC.